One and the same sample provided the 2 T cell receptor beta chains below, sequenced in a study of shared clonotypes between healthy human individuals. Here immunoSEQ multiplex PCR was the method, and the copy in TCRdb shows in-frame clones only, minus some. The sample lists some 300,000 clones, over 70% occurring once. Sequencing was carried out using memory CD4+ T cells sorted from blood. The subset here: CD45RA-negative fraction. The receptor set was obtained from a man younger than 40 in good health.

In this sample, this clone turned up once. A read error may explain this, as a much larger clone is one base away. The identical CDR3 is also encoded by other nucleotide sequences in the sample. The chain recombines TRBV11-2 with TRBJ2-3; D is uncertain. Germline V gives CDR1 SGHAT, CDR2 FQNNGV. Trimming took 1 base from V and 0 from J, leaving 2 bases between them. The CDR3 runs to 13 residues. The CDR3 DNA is TGTGCCAGCAGCTTAGCGAGCACAGATACGCAGTATTTT. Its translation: CASSLASTDTQYF.

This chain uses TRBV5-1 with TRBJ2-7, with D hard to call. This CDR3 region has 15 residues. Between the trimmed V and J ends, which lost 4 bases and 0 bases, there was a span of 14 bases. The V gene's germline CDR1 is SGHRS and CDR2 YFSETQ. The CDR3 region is CASSPNHALSYEQYF. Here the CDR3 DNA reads TGCGCCAGCAGCCCTAACCACGCGCTCTCCTACGAGCAGTACTTC.